A single sample is the source of the 22 T cell receptor beta chains below, sequenced in a study of CD8+ T cells in alopecia areata. On the basis of CD4, CD8alpha, NKG2D, NKG2ACE and other markers, pooled cutaneous lymph node cells were sorted. cDNA prepared by RNA extraction and subsequent reverse transcription served as the template for sequencing. Profiling relied on immunoSEQ multiplex PCR, and the TCRdb table lists in-frame clones only, not all of them. Listed for the sample are about 270,000 clones, none seen a single time. The sample was CD4+ T cells sorted from a lymph node. The receptors shown here come from a C3H/HeJ mouse with alopecia areata. These mice share the MHC haplotype H2-k.

Notes on this clone: Genes and germline are mouse. CDR3 DNA, as far as it was read: TGTGCCACCAGACAGGCCCAAGAC. Translating gives CATRQAQD. The CDR3 as a whole reads CATRQAQDTQYF. The V and J genes are TRBV13-1 and TRBJ2-5; tentatively, D is TRBD1 (6 bases). The CDR3 is cut off 4 residues early in the read; its end comes from the germline J gene. Germline V CDR1 and CDR2: NSHNY, SYGAGN. The CDR3 contains 12 residues. Trimming pared 9 bases from V and 2 bases from J, leaving 10 bases between.

With regard to this clone: Mouse gene names apply. Read coverage stops 4 residues before the CDR3 terminus; the germline J gene supplies the remainder. At the DNA level, this CDR3 is encoded by other sequences in the same sample as well. This rearrangement joins TRBV1 to TRBJ2-5; the match to TRBD2 covers 8 bases. With V trimmed by 3 bases and J by 1 base, 3 bases remained unmatched. Germline-derived CDR1 and CDR2 are NSQYPW and LRSPGD (reference sequence). This CDR3 spans 15 amino acids. The CDR3 DNA, read in part, is TGCACCTGCAGTGCGCCCTGGGGGGACCAAGAC. It codes for CTCSAPWGDQD. In full, the CDR3 reads CTCSAPWGDQDTQYF.

This clone was detected ten times or more. Gene names are the mouse ones. The missing CDR3 end, 4 residues past where the read stops, is filled in from the germline J gene. The sample has other DNA sequences that encode this CDR3 too. J is TRBJ1-2 and V is TRBV5; D ambiguous. The length of the CDR3 is 13 residues. Germline CDR1 reads LGHNA; CDR2 reads YNLKQL (reference sequence). Trimming cost V 0 bases and J 0 bases, with 2 bases left between them. CDR3 DNA, as far as it was read: TGTGCCAGCAGCCAAGAGGCAAACTCC. It encodes CASSQEANS. The complete CDR3 sequence is CASSQEANSDYTF.

Notes on this clone: Germline and genes: mouse. Other nucleotide sequences from this sample produce the same CDR3. The covered CDR3 bases are TGTGCCAGCAGCGGACTGGGGGTCTCCTAT. This encodes CASSGLGVSY. The complete CDR3 protein is CASSGLGVSYEQYF. This chain uses TRBV13-3 with TRBJ2-7; 10 nucleotides match TRBD2. The CDR3 end lies 4 residues beyond the end of the read and is filled in from the germline J gene. In germline, CDR1 is NNHDY, CDR2 SYVADS. The V segment lost 5 bases and the J segment 0 bases; nucleotides outside the gene matches: 2. The CDR3 is 14 residues long.

In this sample, this clone turned up a few times. The genes and germline here are from mouse. The same CDR3 also results from other DNA sequences found in this sample. The CDR3 is CASSRTGGYNSPLYF. The sequenced CDR3 bases are TGTGCCAGCAGTCGGACAGGGGGCTATAATTCGCCC. This chain connects TRBV13-1 to TRBJ1-6, with TRBD1 matching over 10 bases. The read is 3 residues too short to cover the CDR3 end, so that end is filled in from the germline J gene. TRBJ1-6 counts as an open reading frame of uncertain function. V was clipped by 4 bases and J by 3 bases; unmatched bases: 1. The CDR3 runs to 15 residues. The V gene's germline CDR1 is NSHNY and CDR2 SYGAGN.

Concerning this clone itself: Genes and germline are mouse. The CDR3 is cut off 4 residues early in the read; its end comes from the germline J gene. The chain uses TRBV1 and TRBJ1-2, with TRBD1 matching over 10 bases. Germline V gene sequence: CDR1 NSQYPW, CDR2 LRSPGD (reference sequence). The CDR3 runs to 14 residues. The part of the CDR3 DNA that was read is TGCACCTGCAGTGCTAGGGACAGGGGCCCC. This translates into CTCSARDRGP. The full CDR3 reads CTCSARDRGPDYTF.

A remark on this clone: The gene names given are mouse names. The CDR3 end lies 4 residues beyond the end of the read and is filled in from the germline J gene. The same CDR3 arises from other DNA sequences in this sample as well. The chain couples TRBV1 to TRBJ1-2; TRBD1 aligns across 9 bases. J was trimmed by 0 bases and V by 4 bases; bases with no gene match: 3. Germline CDR1 NSQYPW, CDR2 LRSPGD (reference sequence). The CDR3 runs 15 residues. Incomplete CDR3 DNA: TGCACCTGCAGTGTGGGACAGGGCGCAAACTCC. Amino acid sequence: CTCSVGQGANS. The whole CDR3 protein reads CTCSVGQGANSDYTF. Supplemented by reference TRBV1 and TRBJ1-2, the full variable domain reads VTLLEQNPRWRLVPRGQAVNLRCILKNSQYPWMSWYQQDLQKQLQWLFTLRSPGDKEVKSLPGADYLATRVTDTELRLQVANMSQGRTLYCTCSVGQGANSDYTFGSGTRLLVI.

As to this clone: The gene symbols are mouse symbols. The CDR3 is cut off 4 residues early in the read; its end comes from the germline J gene. Other DNA variants within this sample encode the same CDR3. This sequence joins TRBV13-1 and TRBJ2-5; TRBD2 matches 7 bases. The CDR3 sequence is 14 residues long. Germline CDR1 NSHNY, CDR2 SYGAGN. CDR3 in amino acids: CASSEGLGEDTQYF. CDR3 DNA (partial): TGTGCCAGCAGTGAGGGCCTGGGGGAAGAC.

On this clone itself: Mouse gene names apply. The read ends 4 residues early relative to the CDR3; the germline J gene fills the gap. The rearrangement links TRBV13-2 to TRBJ2-7; 10 nucleotides line up with TRBD1. This CDR3 has 14 residues. Germline assignment: CDR1 NNHNN and CDR2 SYGAGS (reference sequence). Partial CDR3 DNA: TGTGCCAGCGGTCCGGGACAGGGGAAGTAT. Protein product: CASGPGQGKY. The CDR3 in full is CASGPGQGKYEQYF.

This clone was recorded many times. Mouse gene names and germline throughout. The read ends 4 residues before the CDR3 terminus; that terminus is restored from the germline J gene. The identical CDR3 is also encoded by other nucleotide sequences in the sample. This chain uses TRBV13-1 with TRBJ1-1, with D uncertain. V was clipped by 0 bases and J by 1 base, with 4 bases between them. CDR3 length: 13 residues. Germline V gene sequence: CDR1 NSHNY, CDR2 SYGAGN. The CDR3 loop reads CASSDVGNTEVFF. Partial CDR3 DNA: TGTGCCAGCAGTGATGTGGGGAACACA.

This clone was seen only a few times. Mouse gene names apply. Read sequence stops 4 residues before the CDR3 end, and the germline J gene provides the missing end. The chain combines TRBV1 with TRBJ2-5; 11 positions match TRBD2. The CDR3 spans 16 residues. V shed 1 base and J 2 bases; nucleotides not matched to a gene: 2. CDR1 NSQYPW and CDR2 LRSPGD come from the germline V gene (reference sequence). CDR3 in amino acids: CTCSAGLGGTQDTQYF. Partial CDR3 DNA: TGCACCTGCAGTGCAGGACTGGGGGGGACCCAAGAC. Full variable domain (outside the CDR3, taken from reference TRBV1 and TRBJ2-5): VTLLEQNPRWRLVPRGQAVNLRCILKNSQYPWMSWYQQDLQKQLQWLFTLRSPGDKEVKSLPGADYLATRVTDTELRLQVANMSQGRTLYCTCSAGLGGTQDTQYFGPGTRLLVL.

Regarding this clone: The gene symbols are mouse symbols. The read stops 4 residues short of the end of the CDR3; the missing end is completed from the germline J gene. The rearrangement links TRBV12-1 to TRBJ2-2, with TRBD2 identical over 14 bases. The CDR3 runs to 19 residues. The junction had 9 bases not matched to a gene; V was cut back by 2 bases and J by 2 bases. Germline CDR1 reads SGHSN; CDR2 reads HYEKVE. CDR3 sequence: CASSPTGLGGRTNTGQLYF. The sequenced CDR3 bases are TGTGCCAGCTCTCCCACGGGACTGGGGGGGCGCACGAACACCGGG.

Details on this clone: The genes are named according to mouse. With the read ending 4 residues before the CDR3 end, the germline J gene is used to fill in that end. The chain carries TRBV13-3 and TRBJ2-7; the match to TRBD2 covers 8 bases. This CDR3 comprises 13 residues. CDR1 is NNHDY and CDR2 is SYVADS in the germline V gene. The covered CDR3 bases are TGTGCCAGCAGTGGGGGGGGCTACAAT. As protein: CASSGGGYN. The CDR3 in its entirety is CASSGGGYNEQYF.

A few counts support this clone. The genes and germline here are from mouse. The observed sequence ends 4 residues before the CDR3 terminus, with the missing tail filled in from the germline J gene. This chain uses TRBV13-3 with TRBJ2-2; TRBD1 aligns across 7 bases. The V gene's germline CDR1 is NNHDY and CDR2 SYVADS. V lost 1 base to trimming and J lost 0 bases; unmatched junction nucleotides: 6. This CDR3 comprises 17 residues. CDR3 bases read: TGTGCCAGCAGTGATCCCCTGGGACAGACAAACACCGGG. Translation gives CASSDPLGQTNTG. The CDR3, in full, reads CASSDPLGQTNTGQLYF.

This clone has more than one count but fewer than ten. These gene names are mouse names. The sequenced fragment ends 4 residues before the CDR3 boundary, so the rest is inferred from the germline J gene. The sample carries other DNA sequences with the same CDR3. This chain uses TRBV13-2 with TRBJ1-2, with D possibly TRBD1 on 6 matching bases. The CDR3 spans 12 residues. Germline V gene data show CDR1 as NNHNN and CDR2 as SYGAGS (reference sequence). CDR3 sequence: CASGDAGVDYTF. The CDR3 bases that were read are TGTGCCAGCGGTGATGCAGGGGTC.

This clone was picked up a small number of times. Mouse gene names apply. The CDR3 is cut off 4 residues early in the read; its end comes from the germline J gene. V is TRBV5 and J is TRBJ1-1; D uncertain. The germline gives CDR1 LGHNA, CDR2 YNLKQL (reference sequence). Trimming removed 0 bases at V and 0 bases at J, with 8 bases between. The CDR3 is made up of 15 amino acids. The sequenced part of the CDR3 DNA is TGTGCCAGCAGCCAAGATGGTCAACCAAACACA. Its protein product is CASSQDGQPNT. In full, the CDR3 reads CASSQDGQPNTEVFF.

This clone was counted between two and nine times. These gene names are mouse names. Sequencing ends 4 residues short of the CDR3 end; the germline J gene provides the rest. Other nucleotide sequences in the sample specify the same CDR3. The chain is built from TRBV19 and TRBJ2-7; D gene uncertain. The CDR3 has 12 amino acids. CDR1 FNHDT and CDR2 SITEND come from the germline V gene (reference sequence). The sequenced CDR3 bases are TGTGCCAGCAGTATACGCAGATAT. Translating it yields CASSIRRY. In full, the CDR3 reads CASSIRRYEQYF.

About this clone: Here the gene names and germline are mouse. The CDR3 is cut off 3 residues early in the read; its end comes from the germline J gene. The chain recombines TRBV19 with TRBJ1-6; D is undetermined. TRBJ1-6 is annotated as an ORF whose role is uncertain. Germline CDR1 FNHDT, CDR2 SITEND (reference sequence). V dropped 2 bases and J dropped 6 bases, with 6 bases sitting between them. The CDR3 extends over 13 amino acids. The CDR3 spells CASSITVNSPLYF. Incomplete CDR3 DNA: TGTGCCAGCAGTATCACAGTTAATTCGCCC.

This clone was picked up a small number of times. Any gene name here is a mouse gene name. The CDR3 is cut off 4 residues early in the read; its end comes from the germline J gene. Distinct nucleotide sequences in the sample also encode this CDR3. V usage is TRBV19 and J usage is TRBJ2-3; the match to TRBD2 covers 8 bases. The CDR3 has 14 residues. The ends lost 0 bases at V and 3 bases at J; junction bases unmatched: 0. Germline V CDR1 and CDR2: FNHDT, SITEND (reference sequence). The CDR3 reads CASSIGGGAETLYF. The covered CDR3 bases are TGTGCCAGCAGTATAGGGGGGGGCGCAGAA.

As for this clone: The gene symbols are mouse symbols. The part of the CDR3 DNA that was read is TGTGCCAGCTCGGGACAGGGGAGGTCGCCC. Protein product: CASSGQGRSP. In full, the CDR3 reads CASSGQGRSPLYF. This chain joins TRBV19 and TRBJ1-6; 10 bases fit TRBD1. The CDR3 end is not reached by the read, which stops 3 residues before it; the germline J gene fills it in. TRBJ1-6 is an ORF; its function is uncertain. The J segment lost 10 bases and the V segment lost 7 bases, leaving 5 bases of the junction unmatched. The CDR3 contains 13 residues. Germline V CDR1 and CDR2: FNHDT, SITEND (reference sequence).

Worth noting for this clone: Gene labels here are mouse ones. With the read ending 4 residues before the CDR3 end, the germline J gene is used to fill in that end. Distinct nucleotide sequences in the sample also encode this CDR3. The chain is built from TRBV13-1 and TRBJ2-4; the D gene is possibly TRBD1 (5 bases). Deletions cut 5 bases from V and 0 bases from J, with 10 bases between. CDR3 length: 14 amino acids. Germline V lookup: CDR1 NSHNY, CDR2 SYGAGN. The covered CDR3 bases are TGTGCCAGCAGCGCCGACAGAAGTCAAAAC. This gives the protein CASSADRSQN. The full CDR3 protein reads CASSADRSQNTLYF.

This clone has just a few counts. Mouse gene names apply. The read ends 4 residues early relative to the CDR3; the germline J gene fills the gap. The chain joins TRBV13-1 to TRBJ2-2; 10 bases line up with TRBD2. This CDR3 has 16 residues. Germline V gene data show CDR1 as NSHNY and CDR2 as SYGAGN. CDR3 bases read: TGTGCCAGCAGTGATGCTCTGGGGGGGCGCATCGGG. Translated, it gives CASSDALGGRIG. The full CDR3 protein is CASSDALGGRIGQLYF.